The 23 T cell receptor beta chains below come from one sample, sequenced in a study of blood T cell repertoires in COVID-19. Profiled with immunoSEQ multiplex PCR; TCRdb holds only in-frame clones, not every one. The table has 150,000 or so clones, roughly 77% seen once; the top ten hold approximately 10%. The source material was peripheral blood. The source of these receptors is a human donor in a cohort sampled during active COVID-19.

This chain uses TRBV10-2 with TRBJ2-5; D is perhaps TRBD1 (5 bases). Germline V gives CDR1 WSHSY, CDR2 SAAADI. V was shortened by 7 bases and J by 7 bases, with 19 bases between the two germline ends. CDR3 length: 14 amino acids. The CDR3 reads CASTLTDRSGTQYF. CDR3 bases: TGCGCCAGCACTCTGACAGATCGTTCGGGGACCCAGTACTTC.

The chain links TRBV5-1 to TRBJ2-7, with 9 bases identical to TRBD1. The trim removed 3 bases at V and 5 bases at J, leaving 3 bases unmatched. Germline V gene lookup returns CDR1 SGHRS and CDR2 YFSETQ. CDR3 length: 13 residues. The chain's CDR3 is CASSYGTGHEQYF. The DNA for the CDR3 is TGCGCCAGCAGCTACGGGACAGGGCACGAGCAGTACTTC.

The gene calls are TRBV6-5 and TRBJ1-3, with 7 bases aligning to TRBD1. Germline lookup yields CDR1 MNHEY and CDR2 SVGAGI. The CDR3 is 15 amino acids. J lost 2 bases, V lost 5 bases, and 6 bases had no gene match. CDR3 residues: CASSTGVTPGNTIYF. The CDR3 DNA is TGTGCCAGCAGTACAGGGGTAACACCTGGAAACACCATATATTTT.

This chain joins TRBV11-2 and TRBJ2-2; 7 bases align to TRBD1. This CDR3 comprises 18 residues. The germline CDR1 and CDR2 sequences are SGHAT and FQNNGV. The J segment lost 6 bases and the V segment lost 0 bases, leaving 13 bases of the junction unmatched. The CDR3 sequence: CASSLEVRGPPVAGELFF. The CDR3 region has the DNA TGTGCCAGCAGCTTAGAGGTTAGGGGGCCGCCGGTGGCCGGGGAGCTGTTTTTT.

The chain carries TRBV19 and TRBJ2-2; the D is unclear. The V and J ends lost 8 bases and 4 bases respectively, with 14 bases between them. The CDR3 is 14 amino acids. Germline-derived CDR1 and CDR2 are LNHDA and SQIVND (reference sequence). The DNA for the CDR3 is TGTGCCAGTCAGATATTCCAAACCACCGGGGAGCTGTTTTTT. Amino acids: CASQIFQTTGELFF.

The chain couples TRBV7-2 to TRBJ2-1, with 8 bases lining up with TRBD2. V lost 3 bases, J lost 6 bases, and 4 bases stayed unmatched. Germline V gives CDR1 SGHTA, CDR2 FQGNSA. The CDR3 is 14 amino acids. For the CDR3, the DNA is TGTGCCAGCAGCTTGAGCGGGGGCACCAATGAGCAGTTCTTC. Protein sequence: CASSLSGGTNEQFF.

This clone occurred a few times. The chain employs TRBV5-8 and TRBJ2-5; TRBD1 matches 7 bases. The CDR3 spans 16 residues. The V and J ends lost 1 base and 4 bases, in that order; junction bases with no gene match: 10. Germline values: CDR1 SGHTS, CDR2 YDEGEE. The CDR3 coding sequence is TGTGCCAGCAGCTTGTGGGGACAGACAGAGGGAGAGACCCAGTACTTC. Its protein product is CASSLWGQTEGETQYF.

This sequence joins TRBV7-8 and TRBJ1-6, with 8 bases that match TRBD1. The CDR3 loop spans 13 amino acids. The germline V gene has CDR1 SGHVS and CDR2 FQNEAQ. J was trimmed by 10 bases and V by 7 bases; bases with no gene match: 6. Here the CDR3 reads CASTDRGGSPLHF. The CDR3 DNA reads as TGTGCCAGCACCGACAGGGGAGGATCACCCCTCCACTTT.

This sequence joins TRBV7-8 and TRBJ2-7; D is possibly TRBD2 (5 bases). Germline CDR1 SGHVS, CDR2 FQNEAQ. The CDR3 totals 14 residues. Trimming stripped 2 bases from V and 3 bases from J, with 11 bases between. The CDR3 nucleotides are TGTGCCAGCAGCTTACGAGGGTCGGGCTACGAGCAGTACTTC. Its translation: CASSLRGSGYEQYF.

The CDR3 region is CASSEAATGAPYEQYF. The CDR3 DNA is TGTGCCAGCAGTGAAGCCGCTACAGGGGCCCCCTACGAGCAGTACTTC. This rearrangement joins TRBV6-1 to TRBJ2-7; 7 bases are shared with TRBD1. Germline V CDR1 and CDR2: MNHNS, SASEGT. After removal of 0 bases from V and 2 bases from J, the junction contained 7 bases not matched to a gene. The CDR3 has 16 amino acids.

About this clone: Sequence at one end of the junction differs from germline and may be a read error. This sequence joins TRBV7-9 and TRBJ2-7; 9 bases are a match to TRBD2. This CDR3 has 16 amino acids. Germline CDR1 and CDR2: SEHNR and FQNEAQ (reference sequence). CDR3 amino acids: CASSLVGGRASNEQYF. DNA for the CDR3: TGTGCCAGCAGCTTAGTAGGCGGGAGGGCCTCCAACGAGCAGTACTTC.

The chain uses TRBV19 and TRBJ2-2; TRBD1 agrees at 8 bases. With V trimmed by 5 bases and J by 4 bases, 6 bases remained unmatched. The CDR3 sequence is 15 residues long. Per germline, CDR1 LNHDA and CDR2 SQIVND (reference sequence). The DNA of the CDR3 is TGTGCCAGTAGTGTTTACACAGGGGGCACCGGGGAGCTGTTTTTT. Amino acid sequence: CASSVYTGGTGELFF.

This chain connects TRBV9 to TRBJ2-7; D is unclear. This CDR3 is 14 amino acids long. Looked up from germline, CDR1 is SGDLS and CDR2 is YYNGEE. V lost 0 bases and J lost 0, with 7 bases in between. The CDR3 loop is CASSVVPDSYEQYF. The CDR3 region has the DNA TGTGCCAGCAGCGTAGTTCCAGACTCCTACGAGCAGTACTTC.

The CDR3: CASSLRGYGYTF. The CDR3 DNA follows: TGTGCCAGCAGCCTAAGGGGATATGGCTACACCTTC. The rearrangement links TRBV7-6 to TRBJ1-2, with D possibly being TRBD1 (5 bases). The germline V and J ends were trimmed by 5 bases and 5 bases, with 9 bases remaining between them. The length of the CDR3 is 12 residues. Germline-derived CDR1 and CDR2 are SGHVS and FNYEAQ. Drawing the rest from reference TRBV7-6 and TRBJ1-2, the complete variable domain is GAGVSQSPRYKVTKRGQDVALRCDPISGHVSLYWYRQALGQGPEFLTYFNYEAQQDKSGLPNDRFSAERPEGSISTLTIQRTEQRDSAMYRCASSLRGYGYTFGSGTRLTVV.

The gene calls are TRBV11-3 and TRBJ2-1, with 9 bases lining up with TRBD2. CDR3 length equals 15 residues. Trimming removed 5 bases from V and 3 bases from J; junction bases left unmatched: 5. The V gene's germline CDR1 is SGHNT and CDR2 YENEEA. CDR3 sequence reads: CASSQAGGRYNEQFF. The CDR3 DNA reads TGTGCCAGCAGCCAAGCGGGAGGCCGCTACAATGAGCAGTTCTTC.

The CDR3 sequence is CASSTPVVTGSAGELFF. In DNA, the CDR3 is TGTGCCAGCAGCACGCCGGTGGTGACAGGGTCGGCCGGGGAGCTGTTTTTT. The V call is TRBV28, the J call TRBJ2-2, with TRBD1 matching 7 bases. This CDR3 comprises 17 residues. CDR1 and CDR2 (germline): MDHEN, SYDVKM. J gave up 6 bases and V 6 bases, and 16 bases lay outside the gene matches.

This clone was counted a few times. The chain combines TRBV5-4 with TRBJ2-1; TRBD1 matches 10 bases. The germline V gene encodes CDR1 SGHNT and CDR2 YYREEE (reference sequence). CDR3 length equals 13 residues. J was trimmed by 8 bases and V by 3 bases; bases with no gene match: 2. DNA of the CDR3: TGTGCCAGCAGCTCTGACAGGGGGCATGAGCAGTTCTTC. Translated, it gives CASSSDRGHEQFF.

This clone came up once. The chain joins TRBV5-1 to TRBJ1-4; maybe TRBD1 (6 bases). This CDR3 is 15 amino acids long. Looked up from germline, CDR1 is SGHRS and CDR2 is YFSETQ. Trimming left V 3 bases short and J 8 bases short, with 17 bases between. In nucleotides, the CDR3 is TGCGCCAGCAGCTCGCAGGGGCAAAACCGGGAAAAACTGTTTTTT. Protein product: CASSSQGQNREKLFF.

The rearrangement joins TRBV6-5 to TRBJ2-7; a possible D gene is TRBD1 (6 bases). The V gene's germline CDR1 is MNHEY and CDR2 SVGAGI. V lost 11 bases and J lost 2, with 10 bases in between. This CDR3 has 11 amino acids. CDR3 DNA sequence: TGTGCCGGAGGACAGCCCTACGAGCAGTACTTC. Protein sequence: CAGGQPYEQYF.

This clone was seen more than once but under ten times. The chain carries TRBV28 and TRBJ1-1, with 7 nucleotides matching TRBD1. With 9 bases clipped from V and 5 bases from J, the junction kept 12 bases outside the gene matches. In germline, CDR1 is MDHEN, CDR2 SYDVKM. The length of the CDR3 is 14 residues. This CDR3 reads CASLTGGQMTEAFF. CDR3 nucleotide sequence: TGTGCCAGTCTAACCGGGGGACAGATGACTGAAGCTTTCTTT.

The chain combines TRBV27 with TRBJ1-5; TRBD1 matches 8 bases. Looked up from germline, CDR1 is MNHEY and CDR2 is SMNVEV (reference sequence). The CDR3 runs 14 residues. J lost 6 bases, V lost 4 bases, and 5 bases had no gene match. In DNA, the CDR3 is TGTGCCAGCAGTTCTGGACAGGGTCCTCAGCCCCAGCATTTT. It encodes CASSSGQGPQPQHF.

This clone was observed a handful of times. Written as DNA, the CDR3 is TGTGCCAGCAGTTCACTAGTCGGCGCGGCCTCGGCCAAAAACATTCAGTACTTC. The encoded protein is CASSSLVGAASAKNIQYF. The rearrangement links TRBV27 to TRBJ2-4; D is possibly TRBD2 (5 bases). Trimming stripped 4 bases from V and 1 base from J, with 20 bases between. The CDR3 is 18 residues long. Germline-derived CDR1 and CDR2 are MNHEY and SMNVEV (reference sequence).

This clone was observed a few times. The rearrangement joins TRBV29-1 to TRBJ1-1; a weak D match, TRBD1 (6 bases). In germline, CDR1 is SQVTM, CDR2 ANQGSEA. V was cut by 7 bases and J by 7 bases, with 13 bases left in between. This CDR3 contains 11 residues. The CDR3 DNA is TGCAGCGGGCAGGGGAGGGGTGAAGCTTTCTTT. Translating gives CSGQGRGEAFF.